The T cell receptor beta chain under discussion was sequenced for a study of Graves' ophthalmopathy and Graves' hyperthyroidism. Regarding the study as a whole: With around 69% sensitivity and 72.22% specificity, the model predicted ophthalmopathy progression. In blood, most expanded thyroid clonotypes above 0.001 frequency were also detected. Cross-validated, the 13-signature model showed 87.88%/81.08% sensitivity/specificity, and 80%/75% in the test set.

A word on this clonotype: Its cognate antigen is unknown.

RNA transcripts provided the template for amplifying TCR beta CDR3 regions. An initial RT-PCR round employing HTBI primers preceded a second-round multiplex PCR. TCRdb re-called the multiplex PCR reads through MiXCR, storing one row per CDR3 protein. The sample holds over a million distinct CDR3 sequences, roughly two fifths seen once. This CDR3 contains 13 residues. Germline V gives CDR1 MNHEY, CDR2 SVGAGI. The V gene lost 2 bases and the J gene lost 7 bases, with 8 bases spanning the gap. Source material: peripheral blood or thyroid tissue (not recorded which). The chain recombines TRBV6-5 with TRBJ1-4, with D hard to call. This TCR came from an adult man with Graves' hyperthyroidism. The CDR3 loop is CASSYSQSEKLFF. CDR3 nucleotides: TGTGCCAGCAGTTACAGTCAGAGTGAAAAACTGTTTTTT.